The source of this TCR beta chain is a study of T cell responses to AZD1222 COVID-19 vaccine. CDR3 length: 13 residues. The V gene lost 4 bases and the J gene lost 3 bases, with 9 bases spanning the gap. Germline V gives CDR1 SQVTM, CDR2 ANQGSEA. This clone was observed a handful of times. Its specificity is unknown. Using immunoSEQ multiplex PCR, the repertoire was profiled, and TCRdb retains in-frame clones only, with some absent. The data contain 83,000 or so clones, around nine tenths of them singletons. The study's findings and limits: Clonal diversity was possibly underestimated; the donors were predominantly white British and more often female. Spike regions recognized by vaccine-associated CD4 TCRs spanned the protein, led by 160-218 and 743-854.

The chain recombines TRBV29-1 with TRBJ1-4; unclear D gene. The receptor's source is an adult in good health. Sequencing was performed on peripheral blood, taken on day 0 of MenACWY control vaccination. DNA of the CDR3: TGCAGCGTTGTTTCGGGTGCTAATGAAAAACTGTTTTTT. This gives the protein CSVVSGANEKLFF.